This TCR beta chain derives from a study of T cell repertoires in cytomegalovirus infection. This clonotype was observed at least ten times. A single record per CDR3 protein comes from TCRdb applying MiXCR to the reads. Among roughly 200,000 distinct CDR3 sequences listed, 9.5% were seen once. The V gene lost 0 bases and the J gene lost 7 bases, with 10 bases spanning the gap. The CDR3 is 14 residues long. Germline loops: CDR1 SGHVS, CDR2 FQNEAQ. This chain joins TRBV7-8 and TRBJ1-5; D gene unclear. The sample comprised PBMCs. This clonotype originated in a human donor in good health (CMV status not recorded). Some clones in this sample may be carry-over from other donors' samples. CDR3: CASSLAGDIQPQHF. The CDR3 DNA sequence: TGTGCCAGCAGCTTAGCTGGAGATATACAGCCCCAGCATTTT.